What follows are 17 T cell receptor beta chains derived from one specimen sequenced in a study of shared clonotypes between healthy human individuals. The method was immunoSEQ multiplex PCR; TCRdb's version includes in-frame clones alone and lacks a portion of them. This sample yields over 400,000 clones, of which about 96% are seen a single time; 0.05% to 0.07% belongs to the top ten. The material sequenced was naive CD4+ T cells sorted from blood. Subset specified: CD45RA+ positively selected. These receptors were taken from a woman aged 25 to 39 in good health.

V is TRBV19 and J is TRBJ1-1; 7 nucleotides align to TRBD1. Germline V gene data show CDR1 as LNHDA and CDR2 as SQIVND (reference sequence). The CDR3 runs 13 residues. Trimming cost V 6 bases and J 6 bases; bases outside gene matches: 7. The CDR3, as DNA: TGTGCCAGTAGCGAGGGGGCGTGGGCTGAAGCTTTCTTT. This codes for CASSEGAWAEAFF.

V gene TRBV14 combines with J gene TRBJ2-5; maybe TRBD1 (5 bases). The ends were cut back, 5 bases at V and 1 base at J, with 11 bases in the middle. There are 14 residues in the CDR3. Germline loops: CDR1 SGHDN, CDR2 FVKESK. The DNA of the CDR3 is TGTGCCAGCAGCAGGAGACAGTCCCAAGAGACCCAGTACTTC. This translates into CASSRRQSQETQYF.

This clone appeared once. V and J are TRBV28 and TRBJ1-5, with D uncertain. The CDR3 totals 14 residues. The germline CDR1 and CDR2 sequences are MDHEN and SYDVKM. V lost 3 bases and J lost 5, with 11 bases in between. This chain's CDR3 is CASSLGQKYQPQHF. The CDR3 coding sequence is TGTGCCAGCAGTTTGGGCCAGAAATATCAGCCCCAGCATTTT.

The chain links TRBV19 to TRBJ1-3, with D unclear. The CDR3 is 13 residues long. The V and J ends lost 9 bases and 4 bases respectively, with 13 bases between them. Germline V gives CDR1 LNHDA, CDR2 SQIVND (reference sequence). CDR3 loop: CARHIGRGNTIYF. DNA of the CDR3: TGTGCCAGACACATTGGGAGGGGAAACACCATATATTTT.

The CDR3 here is CASSQGLAGRNEQFF. In nucleotides, the CDR3 is TGCGCCAGCAGCCAAGGACTAGCGGGACGCAATGAGCAGTTCTTC. J is TRBJ2-1 and V is TRBV4-1; TRBD2 matches at 11 bases. The germline gives CDR1 MGHRA, CDR2 YSYEKL. J gave up 6 bases and V 1 base, and 2 bases lay outside the gene matches. The CDR3 has 15 amino acids.

For this clone: Other DNA sequences in this specimen translate into the identical CDR3. The chain joins TRBV30 to TRBJ2-2; D perhaps matches TRBD1 (5 bases). V lost 5 bases and J 1 base, leaving 8 bases between the germline ends. CDR3 size: 13 residues. Looked up from germline, CDR1 is GTSNPN and CDR2 is SVGIG (reference sequence). The CDR3 nucleotides read TGTGCCTGGGGACAAGGGAACACCGGGGAGCTGTTTTTT. Its translation: CAWGQGNTGELFF. Filled out from reference TRBV30 and TRBJ2-2, the complete variable domain reads SQTIHQWPATLVQPVGSPLSLECTVEGTSNPNLYWYRQAAGRGLQLLFYSVGIGQISSEVPQNLSASRPQDRQFILSSKKLLLSDSGFYLCAWGQGNTGELFFGEGSRLTVL.

This clone was recorded once. The chain is built from TRBV19 and TRBJ2-7; 7 bases line up with TRBD1. Trimming took 5 bases from V and 4 from J; bases not matched to a gene: 8. The CDR3 has 14 residues. The germline V gene has CDR1 LNHDA and CDR2 SQIVND (reference sequence). The CDR3 DNA sequence: TGTGCCAGTAGTTCCGGGACAGCAGGTTACGAGCAGTACTTC. Amino acid sequence: CASSSGTAGYEQYF.

J is TRBJ1-3 and V is TRBV6-5; D is unresolved. V was clipped by 0 bases and J by 4 bases, with 4 bases between them. CDR1 and CDR2 (germline): MNHEY, SVGAGI. CDR3 length equals 13 residues. The CDR3 here is CASSYSPGNTIYF. CDR3 in DNA: TGTGCCAGCAGTTACTCCCCCGGAAACACCATATATTTT.

Worth noting for this clone: Other DNA sequences in this specimen translate into the identical CDR3. The chain links TRBV5-1 to TRBJ2-2, with 10 bases that match TRBD1. The trim removed 0 bases at V and 3 bases at J, leaving 2 bases unmatched. This CDR3 has 16 residues. CDR1 SGHRS and CDR2 YFSETQ come from the germline V gene. CDR3 nucleotide sequence: TGCGCCAGCAGCTTGGCCGGGACAGGGGACACCGGGGAGCTGTTTTTT. Translation: CASSLAGTGDTGELFF.

V and J are TRBV4-1 and TRBJ2-1; D remains ambiguous. Trimming removed 1 base from V and 4 bases from J, with 17 bases in between. Germline lookup yields CDR1 MGHRA and CDR2 YSYEKL. CDR3 length equals 17 residues. The chain's CDR3 is CASSQGVVADNYNEQFF. The CDR3 nucleotides are TGCGCCAGCAGCCAAGGAGTTGTCGCAGATAATTACAATGAGCAGTTCTTC.

CDR3 region: CASSSPGTGSEQFF. DNA of the CDR3: TGTGCCAGTAGTTCACCCGGGACAGGGAGCGAGCAGTTCTTC. The chain uses TRBV19 and TRBJ2-1; 9 bases are a match to TRBD1. V was pared by 5 bases and J by 10 bases, with 9 bases of the junction left unmatched. This CDR3 is built from 14 residues. CDR1 is LNHDA, CDR2 SQIVND, per germline (reference sequence).

The chain recombines TRBV6-6 with TRBJ2-7; D ambiguous. Per the germline V gene, CDR1 is MNHNY and CDR2 is SVGAGI (reference sequence). This CDR3 spans 13 amino acids. V lost 2 bases to trimming and J lost 6 bases, with 11 bases between them. CDR3 DNA: TGTGCCAGCAGTTACCCGTCGAACGGCGAGCAGTACTTC. Encoded protein: CASSYPSNGEQYF.

The V gene is TRBV28, the J gene TRBJ1-2; TRBD1 is a possible D gene (5 bases). There are 12 residues in the CDR3. The V and J ends lost 10 bases and 3 bases respectively, with 12 bases between them. Germline CDR1 MDHEN, CDR2 SYDVKM. The CDR3 nucleotides read TGTGCCATCCGGGCGGGGGACTATGGCTACACCTTC. Translation gives CAIRAGDYGYTF.

This clone was found once. The chain is built from TRBV5-1 and TRBJ2-5; 8 bases fit TRBD2. V trimming: 2 bases; J trimming: 0 bases; junction bases outside the gene matches: 9. Germline V gene lookup returns CDR1 SGHRS and CDR2 YFSETQ. The CDR3 length is 17 residues. CDR3 in amino acids: CASSLYPTSGNQETQYF. CDR3 DNA: TGCGCCAGCAGCTTATATCCAACTAGCGGCAACCAAGAGACCCAGTACTTC.

The chain is built from TRBV4-1 and TRBJ2-1, with 8 positions matching TRBD2. CDR1 and CDR2 (germline): MGHRA, YSYEKL. V dropped 4 bases and J dropped 2; count of bases not matched to a gene: 4. CDR3 length equals 15 residues. Here the CDR3 reads CASSPLGLAYNEQFF. The CDR3 nucleotides read TGCGCCAGCAGCCCCTTGGGACTAGCCTACAATGAGCAGTTCTTC.

This chain links TRBV18 with TRBJ2-5; tentative D call: TRBD1 (6 bases). Trimming removed 0 bases at V and 3 bases at J, with 11 bases between. This CDR3 is built from 15 residues. The germline V gene has CDR1 KGHSH and CDR2 LQKENI. CDR3 coding DNA: TGTGCCAGCTCACCACCGTGGGGGCAAGAAGAGACCCAGTACTTC. Translating it yields CASSPPWGQEETQYF.

The rearrangement uses TRBV6-5 and TRBJ2-7; D is possibly TRBD2 (6 bases). Germline V CDR1 and CDR2: MNHEY, SVGAGI. The CDR3 is 15 residues long. V was trimmed by 6 bases and J by 3 bases, leaving 18 bases between them. CDR3 sequence reads: CASREREDAFYEQYF. The CDR3 coding sequence is TGTGCCAGCAGGGAAAGGGAGGACGCTTTCTACGAGCAGTACTTC.